Below, 13 T cell receptor beta chains from the same sample are listed, as sequenced in a study of blood T cell repertoires in COVID-19. Only in-frame clones appear in the TCRdb table, and some are missing; sequencing was by immunoSEQ multiplex PCR. The table records 180,000 or so clones, roughly 86% of them present only once. Sequenced sample: peripheral blood. The origin of the receptors is a man in his 70s with acute or convalescent COVID-19.

V gene TRBV7-2 combines with J gene TRBJ1-2; D ambiguous. The CDR3 sequence is 16 residues long. The germline V and J ends were trimmed by 2 bases and 3 bases, with 16 bases remaining between them. Germline CDR1 and CDR2: SGHTA and FQGNSA. The CDR3 here is CASSLKFVRSYYGYTF. CDR3 nucleotides: TGTGCCAGCAGCTTAAAGTTCGTCAGATCTTACTATGGCTACACCTTC.

The genes are TRBV28 and TRBJ2-1, with 7 bases identical to TRBD1. Germline V gives CDR1 MDHEN, CDR2 SYDVKM. The V segment lost 0 bases and the J segment 7 bases; nucleotides outside the gene matches: 0. The CDR3 extends over 13 amino acids. Here the CDR3 reads CASSLWTGNEQFF. Here the CDR3 DNA reads TGTGCCAGCAGTTTATGGACAGGGAATGAGCAGTTCTTC.

This clone was seen only once. The rearrangement links TRBV29-1 to TRBJ1-2; D possibly corresponds to TRBD1 (6 bases). The V and J ends lost 8 bases and 7 bases respectively, with 14 bases between them. The CDR3 spans 11 residues. CDR1 and CDR2 from the germline V gene are SQVTM and ANQGSEA. Written as DNA, the CDR3 is TGCAGCACGGCGGGGGGGCCTGGCTACACCTTC. Translated: CSTAGGPGYTF.

This sequence joins TRBV2 and TRBJ2-7; D possibly corresponds to TRBD2 (7 bases). V was clipped by 8 bases and J by 3 bases, with 17 bases between them. This CDR3 is built from 14 residues. Germline CDR1 SNHLY, CDR2 FYNNEI. The CDR3 DNA reads TGTGCCAGCGGAGTAGGGGGGGACGACTACGAGCAGTACTTC. Amino acids: CASGVGGDDYEQYF.

V and J are TRBV27 and TRBJ2-1; 7 positions agree with TRBD2. The J segment lost 8 bases and the V segment lost 5 bases, leaving 12 bases of the junction unmatched. Germline V gene sequence: CDR1 MNHEY, CDR2 SMNVEV (reference sequence). This CDR3 is 15 amino acids long. The CDR3 nucleotides read TGTGCCAGCAGTCAACGATCCGGGACTACTGATGAGCAGTTCTTC. Encoded protein: CASSQRSGTTDEQFF.

In this sample, this clone turned up a few times. The rearrangement joins TRBV18 to TRBJ1-1; D possibly corresponds to TRBD1 (5 bases). Germline assignment: CDR1 KGHSH and CDR2 LQKENI. With 2 bases removed from V and 0 bases from J, the gap between germline ends came to 16 bases. This CDR3 comprises 17 residues. CDR3 in amino acids: CASSPKLSTGLNTEAFF. CDR3 DNA: TGTGCCAGCTCACCAAAACTTAGTACAGGACTGAACACTGAAGCTTTCTTT.

The chain is built from TRBV28 and TRBJ1-4; D is unclear. The CDR3 spans 13 residues. Germline CDR1 is MDHEN and CDR2 is SYDVKM. Trimming took 7 bases from V and 10 from J, leaving 16 bases between them. The CDR3 bases are TGTGCCAGCACCAGTGGGGATGAGGGAAAACTGTTTTTT. This translates into CASTSGDEGKLFF.

The rearrangement uses TRBV19 and TRBJ1-4, with D possibly TRBD1 on 6 matching bases. There are 15 residues in the CDR3. The germline V gene has CDR1 LNHDA and CDR2 SQIVND (reference sequence). Trimming took 5 bases from V and 0 from J, leaving 10 bases between them. The CDR3 spells CASSQGFSTNEKLFF. As DNA, the CDR3 is TGTGCCAGTAGTCAGGGGTTCTCAACTAATGAAAAACTGTTTTTT.

V gene TRBV25-1 combines with J gene TRBJ2-5, with D perhaps TRBD2 (6 bases). The CDR3 covers 12 residues. V lost 4 bases and J lost 7, with 10 bases in between. Per the germline V gene, CDR1 is MGHDK and CDR2 is SYGVNS. The CDR3 is CASSARGWTQYF. The CDR3 region has the DNA TGTGCCAGCAGTGCTCGGGGGTGGACCCAGTACTTC.

This clone was recorded once. The CDR3 DNA is TGTGCCAGTAGTATCAGGAGGGGGCAACAGCCCCAGCATTTT. As protein: CASSIRRGQQPQHF. This chain connects TRBV19 to TRBJ1-5, with TRBD1 matching over 7 bases. The trim removed 3 bases at V and 7 bases at J, leaving 6 bases unmatched. Germline V gene data show CDR1 as LNHDA and CDR2 as SQIVND (reference sequence). CDR3 length: 14 residues. The whole variable domain, filled in from reference TRBV19 and TRBJ1-5, reads DGGITQSPKYLFRKEGQNVTLSCEQNLNHDAMYWYRQDPGQGLRLIYYSQIVNDFQKGDIAEGYSVSREKKESFPLTVTSAQKNPTAFYLCASSIRRGQQPQHFGDGTRLSIL.

This rearrangement joins TRBV19 to TRBJ2-1; 7 bases line up with TRBD2. The CDR3 consists of 14 residues. Germline V gene data show CDR1 as LNHDA and CDR2 as SQIVND (reference sequence). After removal of 3 bases from V and 5 bases from J, the junction contained 4 bases not matched to a gene. This CDR3 reads CASSILAANNEQFF. CDR3 sequence (DNA): TGTGCCAGTAGTATCCTAGCGGCTAACAATGAGCAGTTCTTC.

This chain connects TRBV18 to TRBJ1-6, with a possible D match to TRBD1 (5 bases). Germline CDR1 KGHSH, CDR2 LQKENI. This CDR3 has 15 amino acids. The V gene lost 6 bases and the J gene lost 13 bases, with 22 bases spanning the gap. The CDR3 nucleotides are TGTGCCAGCTCGCTAAGCCAGGGAAAGTTCGGCCCCCTCCACTTT. Protein: CASSLSQGKFGPLHF.

J is TRBJ1-1 and V is TRBV9; D call uncertain. With 0 bases removed from V and 1 base from J, the gap between germline ends came to 10 bases. CDR1 is SGDLS, CDR2 YYNGEE, per germline. The length of the CDR3 is 15 residues. The DNA of the CDR3 is TGTGCCAGCAGCGTAGATATGAGGAGGAACACTGAAGCTTTCTTT. This encodes CASSVDMRRNTEAFF.